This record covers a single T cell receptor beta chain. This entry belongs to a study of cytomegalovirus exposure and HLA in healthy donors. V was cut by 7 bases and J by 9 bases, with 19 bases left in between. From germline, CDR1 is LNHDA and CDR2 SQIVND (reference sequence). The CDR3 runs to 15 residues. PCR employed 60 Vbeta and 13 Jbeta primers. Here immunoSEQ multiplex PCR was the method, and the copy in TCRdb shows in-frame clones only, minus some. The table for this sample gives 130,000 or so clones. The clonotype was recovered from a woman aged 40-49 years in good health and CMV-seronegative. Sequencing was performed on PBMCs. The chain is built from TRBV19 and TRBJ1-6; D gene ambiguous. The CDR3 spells CASIPREGAGSPLHF. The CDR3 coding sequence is TGTGCCAGTATCCCCCGGGAGGGAGCTGGTTCACCCCTCCACTTT.